This record looks at one T cell receptor beta chain sequence and its context. Its antigen is currently unknown. This entry is derived from a study of OX40 agonist ivuxolimab in advanced cancers. Notes on the study in general: Near-lowest levels of clonal expansion characterized partial responders at 0.1-3.0 mg/kg. Also showing low normalized T-cell clonal expansion were some of the nonresponders.

CDR1 and CDR2 (germline): SNHLY, FYNNEI. The CDR3 is 12 amino acids. V was pared by 4 bases and J by 1 base, with 5 bases between. Generated by immunoSEQ multiplex PCR, the TCRdb table keeps only in-frame clones and is missing some. Of about 46,000 clones in the sample, around 89% were seen once. This rearrangement joins TRBV2 to TRBJ2-7; D is unresolved. Sample: CD4+ or CD8+ T cells sorted from blood, taken in a trial of the OX40 agonist ivuxolimab. The sequence was collected from an adult with an advanced solid tumor such as melanoma, head and neck, liver or kidney cancer. The CDR3 nucleotides are TGTGCCAGCAGTGCCAGGTCCTACGAGCAGTACTTC. It yields the protein CASSARSYEQYF. Full variable domain (rest looked up from reference TRBV2 and TRBJ2-7): EPEVTQTPSHQVTQMGQEVILRCVPISNHLYFYWYRQILGQKVEFLVSFYNNEISEKSEIFDDQFSVERPDGSNFTLKIRSTKLEDSAMYFCASSARSYEQYFGPGTRLTVT.